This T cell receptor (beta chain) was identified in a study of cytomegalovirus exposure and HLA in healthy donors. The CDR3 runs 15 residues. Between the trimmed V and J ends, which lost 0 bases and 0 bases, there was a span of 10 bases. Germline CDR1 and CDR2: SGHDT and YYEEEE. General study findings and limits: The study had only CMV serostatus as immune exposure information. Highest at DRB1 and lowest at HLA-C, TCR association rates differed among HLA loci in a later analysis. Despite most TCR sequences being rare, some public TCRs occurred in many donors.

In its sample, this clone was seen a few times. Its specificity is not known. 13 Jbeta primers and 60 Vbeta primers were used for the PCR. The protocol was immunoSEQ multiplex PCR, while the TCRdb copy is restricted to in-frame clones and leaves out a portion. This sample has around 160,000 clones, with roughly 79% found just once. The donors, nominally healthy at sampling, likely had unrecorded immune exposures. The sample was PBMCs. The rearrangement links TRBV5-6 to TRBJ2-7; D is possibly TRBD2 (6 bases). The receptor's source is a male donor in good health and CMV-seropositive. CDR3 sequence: CASSLVAASSYEQYF. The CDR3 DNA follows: TGTGCCAGCAGCTTGGTAGCGGCGAGCTCCTACGAGCAGTACTTC.